This TCR beta chain was identified during a study of T-cell memory formation after mild COVID-19. Study findings and constraints: Some clones that responded were present in memory (sampled pre-infection), which suggests cross-reactive memory joined.

This clonotype was counted at least ten times. The antigen remains unidentified. Germline lookup yields CDR1 SGHTA and CDR2 FQGNSA. With 5 bases removed from V and 2 bases from J, the gap between germline ends came to 8 bases. This CDR3 contains 13 residues. 5'RACE primed from the constant segment yielded TCR alpha and TCR beta cDNA libraries bearing sample barcodes and UMIs. Each CDR3 protein is one row after TCRdb ran MiXCR on the 5' RACE reads. Seen here are roughly 340,000 distinct CDR3 sequences, more than 15% observed once, and the top ten hold around 24%. Source material: PBMCs or a T cell subset sorted from them (not recorded which). This receptor was taken from a man between 18 and 35 years old who had mild COVID-19 (a few samples of this study predate the infection). Cell type and time point are not known. The chain combines TRBV7-2 with TRBJ2-3; D not resolved. The CDR3 sequence: CASSPTHTDTQYF. DNA of the CDR3: TGTGCCAGCAGCCCAACCCACACAGATACGCAGTATTTT.